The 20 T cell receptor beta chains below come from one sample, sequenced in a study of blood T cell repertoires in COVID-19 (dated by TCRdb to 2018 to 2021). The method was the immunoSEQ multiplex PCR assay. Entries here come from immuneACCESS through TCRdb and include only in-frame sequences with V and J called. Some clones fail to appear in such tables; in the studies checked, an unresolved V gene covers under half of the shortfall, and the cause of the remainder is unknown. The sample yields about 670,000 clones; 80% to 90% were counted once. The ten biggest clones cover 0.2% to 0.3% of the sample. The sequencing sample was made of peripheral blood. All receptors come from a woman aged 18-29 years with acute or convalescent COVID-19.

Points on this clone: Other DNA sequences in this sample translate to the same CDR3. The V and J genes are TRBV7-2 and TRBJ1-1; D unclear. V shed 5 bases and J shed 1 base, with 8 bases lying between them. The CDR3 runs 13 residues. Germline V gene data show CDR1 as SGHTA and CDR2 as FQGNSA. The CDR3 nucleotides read TGTGCCAGCAGCCCCAACAGGAACACTGAAGCTTTCTTT. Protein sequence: CASSPNRNTEAFF. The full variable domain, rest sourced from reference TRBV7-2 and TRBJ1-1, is GAGVSQSPSNKVTEKGKDVELRCDPISGHTALYWYRQSLGQGLEFLIYFQGNSAPDKSGLPSDRFSAERTGGSVSTLTIQRTQQEDSAVYLCASSPNRNTEAFFGQGTRLTVV.

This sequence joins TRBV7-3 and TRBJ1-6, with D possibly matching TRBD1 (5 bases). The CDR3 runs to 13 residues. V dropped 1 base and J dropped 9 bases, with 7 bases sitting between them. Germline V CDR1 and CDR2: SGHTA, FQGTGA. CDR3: CASSLIGVSPLHF. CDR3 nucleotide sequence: TGTGCCAGCAGCTTAATAGGGGTTTCACCCCTCCACTTT.

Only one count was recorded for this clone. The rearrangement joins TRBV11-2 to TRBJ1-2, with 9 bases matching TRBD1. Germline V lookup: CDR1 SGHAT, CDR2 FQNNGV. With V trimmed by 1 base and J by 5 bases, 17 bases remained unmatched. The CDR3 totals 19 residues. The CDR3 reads CASSLVRSRDRDIPYGYTF. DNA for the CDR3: TGTGCCAGCAGCTTAGTCCGGAGCCGGGACAGGGATATTCCTTATGGCTACACCTTC.

CDR3: CASSFPRGGSPLHF. The DNA of the CDR3 is TGTGCCAGCAGCTTTCCCCGGGGGGGATCACCCCTCCACTTT. The V gene is TRBV5-4, the J gene TRBJ1-6, with D possibly matching TRBD1 (5 bases). This CDR3 region has 14 residues. The V and J ends lost 2 bases and 10 bases respectively, with 13 bases between them. The V gene's germline CDR1 is SGHNT and CDR2 YYREEE (reference sequence).

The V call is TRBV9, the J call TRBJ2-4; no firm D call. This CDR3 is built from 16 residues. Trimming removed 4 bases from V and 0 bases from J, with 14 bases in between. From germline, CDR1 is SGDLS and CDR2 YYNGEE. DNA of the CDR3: TGTGCCAGCAGCCCTGCGGAGCGACCAGCCAAAAACATTCAGTACTTC. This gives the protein CASSPAERPAKNIQYF.

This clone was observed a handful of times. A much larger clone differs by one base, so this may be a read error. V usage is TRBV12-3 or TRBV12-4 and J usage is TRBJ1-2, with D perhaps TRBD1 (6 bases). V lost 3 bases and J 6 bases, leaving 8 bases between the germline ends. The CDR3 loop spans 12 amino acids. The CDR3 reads CASSFNRDGYTF. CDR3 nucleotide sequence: TGTGCCAGCAGTTTCAACAGGGATGGCTACACCTTC.

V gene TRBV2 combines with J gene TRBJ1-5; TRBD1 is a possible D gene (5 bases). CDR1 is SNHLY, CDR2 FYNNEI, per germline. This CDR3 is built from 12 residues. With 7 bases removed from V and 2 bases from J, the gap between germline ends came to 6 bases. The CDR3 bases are TGTGCCAGCACGGGGGGCAATCAGCCCCAGCATTTT. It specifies CASTGGNQPQHF.

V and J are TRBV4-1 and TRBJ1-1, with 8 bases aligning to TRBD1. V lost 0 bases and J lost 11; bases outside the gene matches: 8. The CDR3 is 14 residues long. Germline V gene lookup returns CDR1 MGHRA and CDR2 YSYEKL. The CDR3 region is CASSQDATGVRAFF. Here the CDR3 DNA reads TGCGCCAGCAGCCAAGACGCGACAGGGGTACGGGCTTTCTTT.

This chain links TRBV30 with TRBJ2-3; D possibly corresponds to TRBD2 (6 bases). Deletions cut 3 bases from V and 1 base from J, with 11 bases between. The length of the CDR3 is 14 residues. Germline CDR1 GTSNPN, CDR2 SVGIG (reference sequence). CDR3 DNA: TGTGCCTGGAGGATGGCGGGGCGCACAGATACGCAGTATTTT. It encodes CAWRMAGRTDTQYF.

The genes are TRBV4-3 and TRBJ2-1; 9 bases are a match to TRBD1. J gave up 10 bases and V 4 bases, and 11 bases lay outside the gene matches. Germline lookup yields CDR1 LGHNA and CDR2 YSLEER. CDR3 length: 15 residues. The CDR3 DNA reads TGCGCCAGCAGCCCCGGGACAGGGACGGGGAGCGAGCAGTTCTTC. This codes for CASSPGTGTGSEQFF.

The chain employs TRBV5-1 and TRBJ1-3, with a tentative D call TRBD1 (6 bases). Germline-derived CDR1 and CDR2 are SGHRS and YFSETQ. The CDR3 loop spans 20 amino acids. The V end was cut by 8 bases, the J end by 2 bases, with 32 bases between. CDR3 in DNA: TGCGCCAGTGGGGGCCCAAACCCTGCAGGGTTAGGTTTTACTGGAAACACCATATATTTT. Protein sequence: CASGGPNPAGLGFTGNTIYF.

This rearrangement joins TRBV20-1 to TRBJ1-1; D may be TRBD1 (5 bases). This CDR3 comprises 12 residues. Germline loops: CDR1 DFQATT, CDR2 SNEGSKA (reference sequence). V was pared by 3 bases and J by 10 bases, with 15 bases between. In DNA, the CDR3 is TGCAGTGCTAGTCAGGGACTGTTTGGAGCTTTCTTT. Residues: CSASQGLFGAFF.

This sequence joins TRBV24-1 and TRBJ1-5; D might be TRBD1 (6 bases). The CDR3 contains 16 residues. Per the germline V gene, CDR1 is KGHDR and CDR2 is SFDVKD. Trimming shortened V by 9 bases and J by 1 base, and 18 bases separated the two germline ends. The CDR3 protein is CATQEGGAYSNQPQHF. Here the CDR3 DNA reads TGTGCCACCCAGGAAGGGGGGGCCTACAGCAATCAGCCCCAGCATTTT.

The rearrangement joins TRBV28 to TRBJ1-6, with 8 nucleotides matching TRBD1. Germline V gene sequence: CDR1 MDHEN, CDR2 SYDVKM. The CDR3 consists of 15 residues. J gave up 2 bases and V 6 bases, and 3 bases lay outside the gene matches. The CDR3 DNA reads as TGTGCCAGCAGACCACAGGGGGCCTATAATTCACCCCTCCACTTT. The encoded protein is CASRPQGAYNSPLHF.

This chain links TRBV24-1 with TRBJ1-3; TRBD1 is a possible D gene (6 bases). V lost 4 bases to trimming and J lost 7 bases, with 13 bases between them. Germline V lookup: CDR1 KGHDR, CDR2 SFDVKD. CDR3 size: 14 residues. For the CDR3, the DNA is TGTGCCACCAGTGACCCGACAGGCCCCAACACCATATATTTT. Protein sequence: CATSDPTGPNTIYF.

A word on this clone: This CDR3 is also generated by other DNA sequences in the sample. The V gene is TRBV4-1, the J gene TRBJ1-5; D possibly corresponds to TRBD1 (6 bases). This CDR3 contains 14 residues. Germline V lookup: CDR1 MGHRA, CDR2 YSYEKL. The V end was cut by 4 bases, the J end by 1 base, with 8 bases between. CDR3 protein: CASSPGGSNQPQHF. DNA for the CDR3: TGCGCCAGCAGCCCGGGGGGCAGCAATCAGCCCCAGCATTTT.

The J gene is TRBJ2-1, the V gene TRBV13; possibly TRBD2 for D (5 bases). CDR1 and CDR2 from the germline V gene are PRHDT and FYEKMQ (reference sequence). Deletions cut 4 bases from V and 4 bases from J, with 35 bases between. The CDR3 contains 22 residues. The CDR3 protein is CASSSLPEWRAHIVGIYNEQFF. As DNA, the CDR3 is TGTGCCAGCAGCTCATTGCCTGAGTGGCGGGCCCACATTGTGGGGATTTACAATGAGCAGTTCTTC. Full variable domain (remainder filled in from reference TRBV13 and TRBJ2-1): AAGVIQSPRHLIKEKRETATLKCYPIPRHDTVYWYQQGPGQDPQFLISFYEKMQSDKGSIPDRFSAQQFSDYHSELNMSSLELGDSALYFCASSSLPEWRAHIVGIYNEQFFGPGTRLTVL.

This CDR3 reads CASSLRGGKGELFF. The DNA for the CDR3 is TGCGCCAGCAGCCTCCGTGGGGGGAAGGGGGAGCTGTTTTTT. The V call is TRBV4-3, the J call TRBJ2-2; tentatively, D is TRBD2 (6 bases). The V gene's germline CDR1 is LGHNA and CDR2 YSLEER. This CDR3 is 14 amino acids long. V was shortened by 4 bases and J by 8 bases, with 14 bases between the two germline ends.

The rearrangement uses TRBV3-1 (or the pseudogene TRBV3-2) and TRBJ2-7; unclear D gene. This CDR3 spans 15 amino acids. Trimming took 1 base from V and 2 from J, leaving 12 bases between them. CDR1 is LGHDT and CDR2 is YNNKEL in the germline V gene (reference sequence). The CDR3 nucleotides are TGTGCCAGCAGCCAAGCAGGCAGTCTACCCTACGAGCAGTACTTC. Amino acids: CASSQAGSLPYEQYF.

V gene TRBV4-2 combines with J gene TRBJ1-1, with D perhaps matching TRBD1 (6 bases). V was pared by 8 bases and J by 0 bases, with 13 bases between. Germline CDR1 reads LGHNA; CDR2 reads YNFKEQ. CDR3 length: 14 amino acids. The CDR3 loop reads CASGGSTLNTEAFF. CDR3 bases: TGTGCCAGCGGGGGCAGTACACTGAACACTGAAGCTTTCTTT.